The rows below give T cell receptor beta chains drawn from one sample of a study of CD8+ T cells in alopecia areata. Using immunoSEQ multiplex PCR, the repertoire was profiled, and TCRdb retains in-frame clones only, with some absent. Counted here are fewer than 200,000 clones, less than 80% occurring once; the ten biggest clones make up about 10%. The sequencing here drew on CD8+ T cells sorted from blood, taken at week 0. The receptors shown here come from a human donor with alopecia areata. Both conserved end residues are part of each CDR3. The D gene is left open where the match is weak. Clone size appears in some rows only: once, few, many, or a class for an expanded clone.

j_gene: TRBJ2-7
abundance: NA
v_gene: TRBV23-1
d_gene: NA
CDR3aa: CASSQSVQRNSYEQYF
CDR3nt: TGCGCCAGCAGTCAATCGGTACAGAGAAACTCCTACGAGCAGTACTTC

j_gene: TRBJ2-1
abundance: many
v_gene: TRBV4-1
d_gene: NA
CDR3aa: CASSQGNHTGHYEQFF
CDR3nt: TGCGCCAGCAGCCAAGGGAATCATACAGGACACTATGAGCAGTTCTTC

j_gene: TRBJ2-7
abundance: NA
v_gene: TRBV5-4
d_gene: TRBD1
CDR3aa: CASTYSGRGNEQYF
CDR3nt: TGTGCCAGCACCTACAGCGGCAGGGGGAACGAGCAGTACTTC

j_gene: TRBJ2-2
abundance: NA
v_gene: TRBV27
d_gene: NA
CDR3aa: CASSLYNPNTGELFF
CDR3nt: TGTGCCAGCAGTTTATACAACCCGAACACCGGGGAGCTGTTTTTT

j_gene: TRBJ2-5
abundance: NA
v_gene: TRBV30
d_gene: TRBD2
CDR3aa: CAWSTGLAGNQETQYF
CDR3nt: TGTGCCTGGAGTACCGGACTAGCGGGGAACCAAGAGACCCAGTACTTC

j_gene: TRBJ2-3
abundance: NA
v_gene: TRBV19
d_gene: NA
CDR3aa: CASSSGRVTDTQYF
CDR3nt: TGTGCCAGTAGTAGCGGCAGGGTAACAGATACGCAGTATTTT

j_gene: TRBJ1-2
abundance: NA
v_gene: TRBV30
d_gene: TRBD1
CDR3aa: CARRDRDYYGYTF
CDR3nt: TGTGCCCGCAGGGACAGGGACTACTATGGCTACACCTTC

j_gene: TRBJ2-7
abundance: few
v_gene: TRBV11-2
d_gene: NA
CDR3aa: CASSEISYEQYF
CDR3nt: TGTGCCAGCAGCGAAATATCCTACGAGCAGTACTTC

j_gene: TRBJ1-5
abundance: few
v_gene: TRBV5-4
d_gene: NA
CDR3aa: CASSLGPGPTGLKNQPQHF
CDR3nt: TGTGCCAGCAGCTTGGGGCCGGGACCCACGGGGCTGAAAAATCAGCCCCAGCATTTT

j_gene: TRBJ2-7
abundance: NA
v_gene: TRBV6-6
d_gene: NA
CDR3aa: CASSLGQRGEQYF
CDR3nt: TGTGCCAGCAGTTTAGGACAGAGAGGCGAGCAGTACTTC

j_gene: TRBJ2-2
abundance: NA
v_gene: TRBV5-6
d_gene: NA
CDR3aa: CASSLEGSKTGELFF
CDR3nt: TGTGCCAGCAGCTTGGAAGGGTCAAAAACCGGGGAGCTGTTTTTT

j_gene: TRBJ2-7
abundance: NA
v_gene: TRBV4-1
d_gene: TRBD2
CDR3aa: CASSQGAGLPGEQYF
CDR3nt: TGCGCCAGCAGCCAAGGAGCGGGACTCCCGGGCGAGCAGTACTTC

j_gene: TRBJ1-4
abundance: NA
v_gene: TRBV18
d_gene: NA
CDR3aa: CASSLRPIEKLFF
CDR3nt: TGTGCCAGCTCACTCCGGCCTATCGAAAAACTGTTTTTT

j_gene: TRBJ2-2
abundance: NA
v_gene: TRBV5-6
d_gene: TRBD1
CDR3aa: CASSSGTGMGTGELFF
CDR3nt: TGTGCCAGCAGCTCCGGGACAGGGATGGGCACCGGGGAGCTGTTTTTT

j_gene: TRBJ2-5
abundance: few
v_gene: TRBV7-6
d_gene: NA
CDR3aa: CASSFLGGPYQETQYF
CDR3nt: TGTGCCAGCAGCTTTCTGGGAGGCCCGTACCAAGAGACCCAGTACTTC

j_gene: TRBJ1-1
abundance: once
v_gene: TRBV5-1
d_gene: NA
CDR3aa: CASSLIGRDTEAFF
CDR3nt: TGCGCCAGCAGCTTGATAGGGAGGGACACTGAAGCTTTCTTT